These 25 T cell receptor beta chains originate from one sample sequenced in a study of somatic mutations in cytotoxic T cells in rheumatoid arthritis. The method was immunoSEQ multiplex PCR; TCRdb's version includes in-frame clones alone and lacks a portion of them. The sample lists under 20,000 clones; 65% to 85% were seen once. Sequencing input: CD8+ T cells sorted from blood. The receptors were gathered from an adult with rheumatoid arthritis.

The chain links TRBV27 to TRBJ2-3, with 9 bases identical to TRBD2. Trimming at V came to 2 bases and at J to 4 bases, leaving 10 bases not matched to a gene. The CDR3 consists of 17 residues. CDR1 MNHEY and CDR2 SMNVEV come from the germline V gene (reference sequence). The CDR3 sequence is CASSLTFRRGGSDTQYF. For the CDR3, the DNA is TGTGCCAGCAGTTTAACATTTCGGCGGGGGGGGTCAGATACGCAGTATTTT.

V and J are TRBV2 and TRBJ1-1; D gene ambiguous. The CDR3 is 10 amino acids. The germline CDR1 and CDR2 sequences are SNHLY and FYNNEI. Trimming cost V 10 bases and J 4 bases, with 7 bases left between them. The CDR3 coding sequence is TGTGCCACCAAGACCACTGAAGCTTTCTTT. Residues: CATKTTEAFF.

The CDR3 here is CASSTSRTSGGAETQYF. The CDR3 DNA is TGTGCCAGCAGCACCTCCAGGACTAGCGGGGGGGCGGAGACCCAGTACTTC. This sequence joins TRBV9 and TRBJ2-5; 15 bases fit TRBD2. The V gene end was trimmed by 4 bases and the J gene end by 5 bases; junction bases not matched to a gene: 9. Germline values: CDR1 SGDLS, CDR2 YYNGEE. The CDR3 covers 17 residues. The full variable domain, with the rest looked up from reference TRBV9 and TRBJ2-5, is DSGVTQTPKHLITATGQRVTLRCSPRSGDLSVYWYQQSLDQGLQFLIQYYNGEERAKGNILERFSAQQFPDLHSELNLSSLELGDSALYFCASSTSRTSGGAETQYFGPGTRLLVL.

There are a few counts of this clone. This rearrangement joins TRBV19 to TRBJ2-1; 12 bases match TRBD2. This CDR3 has 15 amino acids. The ends lost 2 bases at V and 9 bases at J; junction bases unmatched: 5. Germline CDR1 LNHDA, CDR2 SQIVND (reference sequence). The CDR3 spells CASSISASGGGEQFF. CDR3 in DNA: TGTGCCAGTAGTATAAGTGCTAGCGGGGGGGGTGAGCAGTTCTTC.

CDR3 protein: CASSLGWIGETQYF. The CDR3 DNA follows: TGTGCCAGCAGTCTCGGTTGGATAGGAGAGACCCAGTACTTC. The V gene is TRBV6-1, the J gene TRBJ2-5; no reliable D call. Germline values: CDR1 MNHNS, CDR2 SASEGT. The CDR3 loop spans 14 amino acids. V lost 5 bases, J lost 4 bases, and 14 bases lay in between.

This sequence joins TRBV6-1 and TRBJ2-7, with 8 bases fitting TRBD2. The CDR3 is 16 residues long. Germline V CDR1 and CDR2: MNHNS, SASEGT. Germline trimming cut 2 bases from V and 7 bases from J; bases unmatched to any gene: 13. CDR3 bases: TGTGCCAGCAGTGAAAGGTTTGGCCTAGCGGGCTATGAGCAGTACTTC. As protein: CASSERFGLAGYEQYF.

The rearrangement uses TRBV6-1 and TRBJ1-5; 10 positions agree with TRBD1. Germline values: CDR1 MNHNS, CDR2 SASEGT. The V segment lost 6 bases and the J segment 0 bases; nucleotides outside the gene matches: 2. The CDR3 consists of 15 residues. CDR3 coding DNA: TGTGCCAGCAGCGGGGACAGGGGTAGCAATCAGCCCCAGCATTTT. This sequence encodes CASSGDRGSNQPQHF.

This chain links TRBV7-9 with TRBJ2-5; possible D gene TRBD1, 6 bases. The V gene lost 3 bases and the J gene lost 4 bases, with 15 bases spanning the gap. Germline V CDR1 and CDR2: SEHNR, FQNEAQ (reference sequence). This CDR3 has 15 residues. CDR3 nucleotides: TGTGCCAGCAGCTTGGCTGAGGGGGTCAGAGAGACCCAGTACTTC. This sequence encodes CASSLAEGVRETQYF.

The rearrangement links TRBV4-1 to TRBJ2-7; the D gene is possibly TRBD1 (5 bases). Germline V CDR1 and CDR2: MGHRA, YSYEKL. The V end lost 1 base, the J end lost 3 bases, and 13 bases lay between the germline ends. The CDR3 totals 15 residues. Here the CDR3 DNA reads TGCGCCAGCAGCCAAGTGGGTGACAGCAGCTACGAGCAGTACTTC. It specifies CASSQVGDSSYEQYF.

This chain joins TRBV2 and TRBJ1-2; D is unresolved. The V gene's germline CDR1 is SNHLY and CDR2 FYNNEI. The V gene lost 9 bases and the J gene lost 4 bases, with 18 bases spanning the gap. This CDR3 region has 14 residues. This chain's CDR3 is CASGPAQATYGYTF. CDR3 in DNA: TGTGCCAGTGGACCGGCCCAGGCGACCTATGGCTACACCTTC.

V usage is TRBV27 and J usage is TRBJ1-2; TRBD1 matches 8 bases. The V segment lost 4 bases and the J segment 8 bases; nucleotides outside the gene matches: 12. This CDR3 contains 15 residues. Per the germline V gene, CDR1 is MNHEY and CDR2 is SMNVEV (reference sequence). Here the CDR3 DNA reads TGTGCCAGCAGTTCGCCAGGACAGGGAGTGAGGGGCTACACCTTC. Encoded protein: CASSSPGQGVRGYTF.

V and J are TRBV12-5 and TRBJ2-3, with 9 bases aligning to TRBD1. The V segment lost 7 bases and the J segment 1 base; nucleotides outside the gene matches: 6. The CDR3 consists of 15 residues. CDR1 is LGHNT, CDR2 FRNRAP, per germline. In DNA form, the CDR3 reads TGTGCTAGTGTCCCGGGACAGGGCGGCACAGATACGCAGTATTTT. It translates to CASVPGQGGTDTQYF.

J is TRBJ2-1 and V is TRBV28, with D uncertain. The germline V and J ends were trimmed by 8 bases and 0 bases, with 5 bases remaining between them. This CDR3 is built from 12 residues. The V gene's germline CDR1 is MDHEN and CDR2 SYDVKM. CDR3 loop: CASLSSYNEQFF. The CDR3 bases are TGTGCCAGCCTAAGCTCCTACAATGAGCAGTTCTTC.

The chain is built from TRBV14 and TRBJ1-2; TRBD1 matches at 8 bases. Trimming took 0 bases from V and 5 from J; bases not matched to a gene: 5. The CDR3 is 15 amino acids. Germline CDR1 reads SGHDN; CDR2 reads FVKESK. CDR3: CASSQDQTGVYGYTF. The CDR3 DNA reads as TGTGCCAGCAGCCAAGATCAGACAGGGGTATATGGCTACACCTTC.

This chain joins TRBV5-5 and TRBJ1-1; D perhaps matches TRBD1 (5 bases). Trimming took 0 bases from V and 1 from J, leaving 13 bases between them. Germline CDR1 reads SGHKS; CDR2 reads YYEKEE (reference sequence). This CDR3 comprises 16 residues. This CDR3 is CASSLAFQGWNTEAFF. In nucleotides, the CDR3 is TGTGCCAGCAGCTTGGCCTTTCAGGGCTGGAACACTGAAGCTTTCTTT.

V and J are TRBV7-9 and TRBJ1-2; 7 nucleotides match TRBD1. The CDR3 is made up of 14 amino acids. CDR1 and CDR2 from the germline V gene are SEHNR and FQNEAQ (reference sequence). V gave up 4 bases and J gave up 3 bases; unmatched junction bases: 5. The CDR3 loop reads CASSSRQGHYGYTF. As DNA, the CDR3 is TGTGCCAGCAGCTCCCGACAGGGACACTATGGCTACACCTTC.

A remark on this clone: The same CDR3 is also encoded by other DNA sequences in this sample. The genes are TRBV6-4 and TRBJ2-2; the D gene is possibly TRBD1 (5 bases). V was clipped by 2 bases and J by 4 bases, with 5 bases between them. CDR3 length equals 13 residues. Germline CDR1 is MRHNA and CDR2 is SNTAGT. CDR3 sequence (DNA): TGTGCCAGCAGTGACAGGGGCACCGGGGAGCTGTTTTTT. This gives the protein CASSDRGTGELFF.

The chain recombines TRBV5-1 with TRBJ2-7; D gene uncertain. The germline CDR1 and CDR2 sequences are SGHRS and YFSETQ. The V and J ends lost 0 bases and 0 bases respectively, with 7 bases between them. The CDR3 is 14 amino acids. CDR3 amino acids: CASSLADGSYEQYF. In DNA, the CDR3 is TGCGCCAGCAGCTTGGCGGACGGCTCCTACGAGCAGTACTTC.

This chain connects TRBV7-9 to TRBJ2-3, with 11 bases aligning to TRBD1. The germline V gene has CDR1 SEHNR and CDR2 FQNEAQ (reference sequence). After removal of 5 bases from V and 5 bases from J, the junction contained 6 bases not matched to a gene. This CDR3 region has 15 residues. The CDR3 region has the DNA TGTGCCAGCAGCACGGGACAGGGGGTAGTAGATACGCAGTATTTT. The encoded protein is CASSTGQGVVDTQYF.

The chain joins TRBV7-9 to TRBJ1-4, with a weak D call TRBD1 (5 bases). The CDR3 totals 15 residues. Looked up from germline, CDR1 is SEHNR and CDR2 is FQNEAQ (reference sequence). Trimming pared 4 bases from V and 2 bases from J, leaving 11 bases between. The CDR3 here is CASSSPKGTNEKLFF. In DNA, the CDR3 is TGTGCCAGCAGCTCCCCGAAGGGGACTAATGAAAAACTGTTTTTT.

The chain couples TRBV4-1 to TRBJ2-7, with 10 bases aligning to TRBD2. The J segment lost 2 bases and the V segment lost 2 bases, leaving 0 bases of the junction unmatched. The CDR3 is 14 amino acids. CDR1 and CDR2 (germline): MGHRA, YSYEKL. The CDR3 bases are TGCGCCAGCAGCCAACTAGCGGGGGCCTACGAGCAGTACTTC. Its protein product is CASSQLAGAYEQYF.

This chain links TRBV6-6 with TRBJ2-1; possibly TRBD1 or TRBD2 for D (5 bases each). The CDR3 sequence is 15 residues long. V lost 2 bases and J lost 2, with 10 bases in between. Germline V CDR1 and CDR2: MNHNY, SVGAGI (reference sequence). For the CDR3, the DNA is TGTGCCAGCAGTTACCGGGACCGGACCTACAATGAGCAGTTCTTC. This translates into CASSYRDRTYNEQFF.

V usage is TRBV2 and J usage is TRBJ1-2, with D possibly being TRBD1 (5 bases). V shed 2 bases and J shed 4 bases, with 11 bases lying between them. The CDR3 totals 14 residues. CDR1 is SNHLY, CDR2 FYNNEI, per germline. CDR3 protein: CASSERGPVYGYTF. CDR3 coding DNA: TGTGCCAGCAGTGAAAGGGGACCGGTCTATGGCTACACCTTC.

The chain uses TRBV7-3 and TRBJ2-7; maybe TRBD1 (5 bases). The CDR3 is 14 amino acids. Per germline, CDR1 SGHTA and CDR2 FQGTGA. V was trimmed by 5 bases and J by 5 bases, leaving 16 bases between them. The CDR3 region has the DNA TGTGCCAGCAGCACCTTCAGGGAAGAGCACGAGCAGTACTTC. Amino acids: CASSTFREEHEQYF.

V gene TRBV5-1 combines with J gene TRBJ2-7; possibly TRBD2 for D (7 bases). CDR1 SGHRS and CDR2 YFSETQ come from the germline V gene. Deletions cut 0 bases from V and 4 bases from J, with 14 bases between. The CDR3 contains 15 residues. The CDR3 reads CASSLDRGAGYEQYF. The CDR3, as DNA: TGCGCCAGCAGCTTGGATCGGGGGGCGGGTTACGAGCAGTACTTC.